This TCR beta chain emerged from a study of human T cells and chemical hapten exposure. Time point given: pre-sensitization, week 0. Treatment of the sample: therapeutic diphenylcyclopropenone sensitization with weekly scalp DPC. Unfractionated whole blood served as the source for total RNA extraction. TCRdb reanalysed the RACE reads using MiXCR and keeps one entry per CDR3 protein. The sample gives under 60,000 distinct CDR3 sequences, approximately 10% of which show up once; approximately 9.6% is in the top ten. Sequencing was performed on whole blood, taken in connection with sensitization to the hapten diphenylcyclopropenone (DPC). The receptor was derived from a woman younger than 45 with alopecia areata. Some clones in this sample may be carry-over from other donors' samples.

The CDR3, as DNA: TGTGCCAGCAGCCCTCCGGGACAGCTCACAGATACGCAGTATTTT. Encoded protein: CASSPPGQLTDTQYF. The chain links TRBV7-8 to TRBJ2-3; 7 bases line up with TRBD1. The CDR3 covers 15 residues. J lost 2 bases, V lost 5 bases, and 7 bases had no gene match. Germline V gives CDR1 SGHVS, CDR2 FQNEAQ.